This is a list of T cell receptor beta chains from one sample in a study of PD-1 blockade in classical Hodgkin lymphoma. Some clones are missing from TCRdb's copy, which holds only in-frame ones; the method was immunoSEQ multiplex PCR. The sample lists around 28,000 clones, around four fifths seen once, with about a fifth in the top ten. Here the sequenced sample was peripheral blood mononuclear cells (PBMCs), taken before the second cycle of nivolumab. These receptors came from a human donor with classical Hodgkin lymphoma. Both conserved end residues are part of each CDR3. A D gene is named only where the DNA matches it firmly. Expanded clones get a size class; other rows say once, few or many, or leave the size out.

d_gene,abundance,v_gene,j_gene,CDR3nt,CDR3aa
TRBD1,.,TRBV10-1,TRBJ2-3,TGCGCCAGCAGTCGACAGGGGTCAGATACGCAGTATTTT,CASSRQGSDTQYF
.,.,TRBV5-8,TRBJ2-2,TGTGCCAGCAGCTTGGTATTGGGGGAGCTGTTTTTT,CASSLVLGELFF
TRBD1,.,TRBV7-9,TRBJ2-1,TGTGCCAGCAGCTTGGGACAGGGCCACAATGAGCAGTTCTTC,CASSLGQGHNEQFF
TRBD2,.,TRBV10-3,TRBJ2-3,TGTGCCATAGCGGGGACTAGCGGGAGGGCGACAGATACGCAGTATTTT,CAIAGTSGRATDTQYF
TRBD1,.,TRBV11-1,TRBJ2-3,TGTGCCAGCAGCTTTGGCAGACAGGGAACCACAGATACGCAGTATTTT,CASSFGRQGTTDTQYF
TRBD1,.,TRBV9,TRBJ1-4,TGTGCCAGCAGCCTATCCGGGACAGGGTATGAAAAACTGTTTTTT,CASSLSGTGYEKLFF
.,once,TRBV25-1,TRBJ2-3,TGTGCCAGCAGTGGGGGGGCCACAGATACGCAGTATTTT,CASSGGATDTQYF
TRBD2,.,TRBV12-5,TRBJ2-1,TGTGCTAGTGGTTTGGTACACGGGAGGGCCGGGTCCTACAATGAGCAGTTCTTC,CASGLVHGRAGSYNEQFF
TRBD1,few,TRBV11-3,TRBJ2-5,TGTGCCAGCAGCTTAGGGGGACAGTCTCAAGAGACCCAGTACTTC,CASSLGGQSQETQYF
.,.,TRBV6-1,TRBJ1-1,TGTGCCAGCAGTGCGGGGGCGAGGGACACTGAAGCTTTCTTT,CASSAGARDTEAFF
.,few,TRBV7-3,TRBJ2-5,TGTGCCAGCAGTCCCTCGCCGAGAAGAGAGACCCAGTACTTC,CASSPSPRRETQYF
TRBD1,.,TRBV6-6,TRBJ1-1,TGTGCCAGCACGAGGGGGCCAACATTGAACACTGAAGCTTTCTTT,CASTRGPTLNTEAFF
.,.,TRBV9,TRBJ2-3,TGTGCCAGCAGCGTAGCGGCAGTTTCCACAGATACGCAGTATTTT,CASSVAAVSTDTQYF
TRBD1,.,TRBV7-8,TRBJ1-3,TGTGCCAGCAGCTTAGGACAGGGGAATGCAGGAAACACCATATATTTT,CASSLGQGNAGNTIYF
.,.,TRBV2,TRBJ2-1,TGTGCCAGCATGGCGACAGATTATAATGAGCAGTTCTTC,CASMATDYNEQFF
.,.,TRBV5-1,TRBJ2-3,TGCGCCAGCAGCTTCGGTTCCGGCACAGATACGCAGTATTTT,CASSFGSGTDTQYF
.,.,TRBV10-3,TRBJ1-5,TGTGCCATCAGTGAGTTTGGCGGAAATCAGCCCCAGCATTTT,CAISEFGGNQPQHF
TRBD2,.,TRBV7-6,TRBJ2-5,TGTGCCAGCAGCTTAGTAGCGGGGACCGGGACCGGGCAAGAGACCCAGTACTTC,CASSLVAGTGTGQETQYF
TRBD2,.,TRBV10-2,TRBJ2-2,TGCGCCAGCAGCGGGACTAGCGGGAGGGCAAGCACCGGGGAGCTGTTTTTT,CASSGTSGRASTGELFF
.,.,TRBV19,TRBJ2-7,TGTGCCAGTAGCCAACCCGCCTCAGGTTCCTACGAGCAGTACTTC,CASSQPASGSYEQYF
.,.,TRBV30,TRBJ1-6,TGTGCCTGGAACATAGGAAGCTCCTATAATTCACCCCTCCACTTT,CAWNIGSSYNSPLHF
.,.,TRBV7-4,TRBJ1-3,TGTGCCAGCAGCTTACCCCGGGACAACTCTGGAAACACCATATATTTT,CASSLPRDNSGNTIYF
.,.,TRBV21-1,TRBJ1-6,TGTGCCAGCTTCCCGCGGCGGAAAGTCCACTTT,CASFPRRKVHF
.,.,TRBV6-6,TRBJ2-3,TGTGCCAGCAGTTACTCGAGTAAGGGGTCGGATACGCAGTATTTT,CASSYSSKGSDTQYF
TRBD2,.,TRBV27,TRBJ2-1,TGTGCCAGCAGAGGGGCTAGCGGGAGGGGGGAGCAGTTCTTC,CASRGASGRGEQFF
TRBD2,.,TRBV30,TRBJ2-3,TGTGCCTGGAAGGGCGAGCGGGAAGGAGATACGCAGTATTTT,CAWKGEREGDTQYF
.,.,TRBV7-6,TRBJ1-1,TGTGCCAGCAGCTTAGACAAGGACCCTCTGTGGACTGAAGCTTTCTTT,CASSLDKDPLWTEAFF
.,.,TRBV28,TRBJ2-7,TGTGCCAGCAGTTTCGCCCACGAGCAGTACTTC,CASSFAHEQYF
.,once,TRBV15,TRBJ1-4,TGTGCCACCAGCAGAGACATCCCTGAAAAACTGTTTTTT,CATSRDIPEKLFF
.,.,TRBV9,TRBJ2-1,TGTGCCAGCAGCTCTAGCGCTGGGGGCTATGAGCAGTTCTTC,CASSSSAGGYEQFF
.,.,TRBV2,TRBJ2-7,TGTGCCAGCAGTGGGCCGGGCTACGAGCAGTACTTC,CASSGPGYEQYF
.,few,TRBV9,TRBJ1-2,TGTGCCAGCAGCACCCAGGGCGGCGGCTACACCTTC,CASSTQGGGYTF
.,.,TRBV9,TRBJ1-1,TGTGCCAGCAGCGTGGGCCCCTTGGGCACTGAAGCTTTCTTT,CASSVGPLGTEAFF
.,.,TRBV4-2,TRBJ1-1,TGTGCCAGCAGCCAAGAAGGGGCAGGGACTGAAGCTTTCTTT,CASSQEGAGTEAFF
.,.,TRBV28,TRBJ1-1,TGTGCCAGCAGTTCCGGAGATACCGATGAAGCTTTCTTT,CASSSGDTDEAFF
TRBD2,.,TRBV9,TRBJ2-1,TGTGCCAGCAGCGCCGGCGGGAGGCGCTCCTACAATGAGCAGTTCTTC,CASSAGGRRSYNEQFF
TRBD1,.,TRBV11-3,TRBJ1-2,TGTGCCAGCAGCTCATGGACAGGGGATAACTATGGCTACACCTTC,CASSSWTGDNYGYTF
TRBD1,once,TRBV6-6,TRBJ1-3,TGTGCCAGCAGTTACGGGGACAGGGCTGGAAACACCATATATTTT,CASSYGDRAGNTIYF
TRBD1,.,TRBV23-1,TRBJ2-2,TGCGCCAGCAGTCAAGGACAGGACTACACCGGGGAGCTGTTTTTT,CASSQGQDYTGELFF